The clone carrying this TCR beta chain has at least ten counts. This entry comes from a study of T cells in Graves' hyperthyroidism and ophthalmopathy. Using RNA transcripts as the source, TCR beta CDR3 regions were amplified. Using the HTBI primer set, a first-round RT-PCR was run on the TCR CDR3. TCRdb reanalysed the multiplex PCR reads using MiXCR and keeps one entry per CDR3 protein. The data hold 480,000 or so distinct CDR3 sequences, with about 45% observed a single time. The origin of this receptor is an adult woman with Graves' disease, either hyperthyroidism or ophthalmopathy (not recorded which). Material: peripheral blood or thyroid tissue (not recorded which).

This CDR3 is CASSLTTVTEAFF. CDR3 bases: TGTGCCAGCAGCCTGACGACGGTCACTGAAGCTTTCTTT. The chain has TRBV7-2 and TRBJ1-1; the D is unclear. The germline gives CDR1 SGHTA, CDR2 FQGNSA. V lost 5 bases to trimming and J lost 4 bases, with 11 bases between them. The CDR3 spans 13 residues.